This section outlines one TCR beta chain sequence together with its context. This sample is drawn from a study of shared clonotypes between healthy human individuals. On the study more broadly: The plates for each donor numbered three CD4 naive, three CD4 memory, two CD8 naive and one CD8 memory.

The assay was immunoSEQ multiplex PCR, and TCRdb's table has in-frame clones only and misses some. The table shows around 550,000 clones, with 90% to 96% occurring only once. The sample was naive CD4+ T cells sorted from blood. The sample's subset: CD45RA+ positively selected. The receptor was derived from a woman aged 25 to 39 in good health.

The CDR3 protein is CASSQTRITSGRPESSYNEQFF. The CDR3 nucleotides read TGCGCCAGCAGCCAAACCCGGATCACTAGCGGGAGGCCCGAGAGCTCCTACAATGAGCAGTTCTTC. This chain connects TRBV4-1 to TRBJ2-1, with 12 bases aligning to TRBD2. V lost 2 bases to trimming and J lost 0 bases; unmatched junction nucleotides: 17. Germline V gene data show CDR1 as MGHRA and CDR2 as YSYEKL. CDR3 length: 22 amino acids.